This T cell receptor (beta chain) emerged from a study of cytomegalovirus exposure and HLA in healthy donors. V was clipped by 4 bases and J by 8 bases, with 15 bases between them. CDR1 is LNHDA, CDR2 SQIVND, per germline (reference sequence). The CDR3 runs 14 residues. A remark on this clone: The target antigen is unknown.

Both 60 Vbeta primers and 13 Jbeta primers went into the PCR. Method: immunoSEQ multiplex PCR; TCRdb's copy keeps in-frame clones and lacks some. This table holds about 110,000 clones. Regarding the study as a whole: Excluded were some V segments that proved indistinguishable, including TRBV6-2 and TRBV6-3. According to the study, 180 or so TCR beta chains were cytomegalovirus-associated. Follow-up analysis found HLA locus-dependent TCR association rates, highest for DRB1 and lowest for HLA-C.

This chain uses TRBV19 with TRBJ2-1; D not resolved. The TCR comes from a man younger than 35 in good health and CMV-seronegative. The specimen was PBMCs. The CDR3 nucleotides read TGTGCCAGTAGTACGCTAGTTTACATCGATGAGCAGTTCTTC. This sequence encodes CASSTLVYIDEQFF.